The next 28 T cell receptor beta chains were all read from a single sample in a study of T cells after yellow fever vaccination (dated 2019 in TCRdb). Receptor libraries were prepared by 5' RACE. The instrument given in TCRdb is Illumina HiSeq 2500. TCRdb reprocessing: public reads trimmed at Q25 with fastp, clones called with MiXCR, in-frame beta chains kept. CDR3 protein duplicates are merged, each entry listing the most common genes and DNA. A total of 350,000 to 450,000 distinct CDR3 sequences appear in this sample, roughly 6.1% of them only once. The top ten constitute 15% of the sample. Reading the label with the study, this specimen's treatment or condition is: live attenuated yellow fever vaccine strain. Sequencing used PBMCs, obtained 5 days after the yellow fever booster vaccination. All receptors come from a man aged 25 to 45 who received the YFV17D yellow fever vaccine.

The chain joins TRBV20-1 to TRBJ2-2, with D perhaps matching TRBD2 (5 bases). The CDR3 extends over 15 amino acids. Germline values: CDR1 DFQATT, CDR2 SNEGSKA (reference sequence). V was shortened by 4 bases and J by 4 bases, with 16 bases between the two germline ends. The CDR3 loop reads CSAMNFRTPTGELFF. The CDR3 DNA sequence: TGCAGTGCTATGAATTTCCGGACTCCCACCGGGGAGCTGTTTTTT.

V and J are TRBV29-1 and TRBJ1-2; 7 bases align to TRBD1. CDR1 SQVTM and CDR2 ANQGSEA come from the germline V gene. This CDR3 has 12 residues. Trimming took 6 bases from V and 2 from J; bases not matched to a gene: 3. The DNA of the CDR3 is TGCAGCGTGGGGACAGTAAACTATGGCTACACCTTC. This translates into CSVGTVNYGYTF.

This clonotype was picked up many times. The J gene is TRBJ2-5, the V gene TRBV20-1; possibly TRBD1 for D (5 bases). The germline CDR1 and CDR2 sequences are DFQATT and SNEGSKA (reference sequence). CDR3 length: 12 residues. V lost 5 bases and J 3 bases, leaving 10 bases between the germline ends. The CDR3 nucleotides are TGCAGTGCTGCTACAGGTGAAGAGACCCAGTACTTC. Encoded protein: CSAATGEETQYF.

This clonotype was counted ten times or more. The CDR3 bases are TGCAGTGCTAGTGATATCCGGGACGTAGAAGCTTTCTTT. Translated, it gives CSASDIRDVEAFF. J is TRBJ1-1 and V is TRBV20-1, with a possible D match to TRBD1 (5 bases). Germline V gene sequence: CDR1 DFQATT, CDR2 SNEGSKA (reference sequence). Trimming cost V 3 bases and J 8 bases, with 16 bases left between them. CDR3 length: 13 residues.

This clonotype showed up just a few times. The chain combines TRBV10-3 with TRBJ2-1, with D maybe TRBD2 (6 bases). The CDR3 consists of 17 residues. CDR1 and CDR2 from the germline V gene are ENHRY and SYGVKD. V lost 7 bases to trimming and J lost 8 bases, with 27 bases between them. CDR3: CAITHAYRAGPGDEQFF. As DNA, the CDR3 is TGTGCCATCACCCACGCCTATCGTGCAGGGCCGGGGGATGAGCAGTTCTTC.

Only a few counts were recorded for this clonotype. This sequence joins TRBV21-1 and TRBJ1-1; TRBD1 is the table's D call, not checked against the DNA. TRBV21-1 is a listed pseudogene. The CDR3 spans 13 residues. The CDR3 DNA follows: TGTGCCAGCAGCTCACCCCCCCAATTGTGGGCTTTCTTT. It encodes CASSSPPQLWAFF.

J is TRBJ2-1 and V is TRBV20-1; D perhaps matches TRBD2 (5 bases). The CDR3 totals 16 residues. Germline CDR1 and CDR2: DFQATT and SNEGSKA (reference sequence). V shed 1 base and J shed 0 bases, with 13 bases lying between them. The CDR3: CSARVALGSSYNEQFF. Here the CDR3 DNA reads TGCAGTGCTAGAGTAGCTCTGGGGAGCTCCTACAATGAGCAGTTCTTC.

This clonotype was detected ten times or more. The CDR3 loop is CSAEPGADTQYF. CDR3 bases: TGCAGTGCTGAGCCAGGGGCAGATACGCAGTATTTT. The rearrangement links TRBV20-1 to TRBJ2-3; weak D call: TRBD1 (6 bases). Germline values: CDR1 DFQATT, CDR2 SNEGSKA (reference sequence). The ends were cut back, 5 bases at V and 4 bases at J, with 10 bases in the middle. This CDR3 spans 12 amino acids.

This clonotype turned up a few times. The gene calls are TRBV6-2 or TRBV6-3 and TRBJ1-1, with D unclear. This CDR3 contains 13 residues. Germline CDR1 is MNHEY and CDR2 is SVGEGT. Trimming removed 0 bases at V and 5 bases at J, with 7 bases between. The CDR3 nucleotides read TGTGCCAGCAGTTACTCAGGATGGACTGAAGCTTTCTTT. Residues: CASSYSGWTEAFF.

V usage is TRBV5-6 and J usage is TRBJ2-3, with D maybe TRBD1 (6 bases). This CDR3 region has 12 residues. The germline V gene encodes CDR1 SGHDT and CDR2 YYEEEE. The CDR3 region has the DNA TGTGCTACGACAGGCAGCACAGATACGCAGTATTTT. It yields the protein CATTGSTDTQYF.

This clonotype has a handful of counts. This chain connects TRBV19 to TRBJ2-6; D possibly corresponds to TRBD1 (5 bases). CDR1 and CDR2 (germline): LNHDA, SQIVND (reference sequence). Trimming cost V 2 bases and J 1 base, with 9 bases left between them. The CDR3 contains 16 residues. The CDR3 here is CASSILQESGANVLTF. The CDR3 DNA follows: TGTGCCAGTAGTATACTACAGGAATCTGGGGCCAACGTCCTGACTTTC.

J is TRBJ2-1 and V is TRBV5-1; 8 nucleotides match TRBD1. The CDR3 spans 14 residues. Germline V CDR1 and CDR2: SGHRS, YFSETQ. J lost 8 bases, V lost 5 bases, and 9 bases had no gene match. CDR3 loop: CASSRTGGRHEQFF. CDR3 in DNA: TGCGCCAGCAGTCGCACAGGGGGGCGGCATGAGCAGTTCTTC.

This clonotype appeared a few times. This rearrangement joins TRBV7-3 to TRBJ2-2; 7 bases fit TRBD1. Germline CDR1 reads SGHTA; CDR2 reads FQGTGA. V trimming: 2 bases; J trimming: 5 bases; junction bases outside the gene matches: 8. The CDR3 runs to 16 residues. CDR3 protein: CASSLLNPRGTGELFF. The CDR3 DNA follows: TGTGCCAGCAGCTTATTAAACCCCAGGGGGACCGGGGAGCTGTTTTTT.

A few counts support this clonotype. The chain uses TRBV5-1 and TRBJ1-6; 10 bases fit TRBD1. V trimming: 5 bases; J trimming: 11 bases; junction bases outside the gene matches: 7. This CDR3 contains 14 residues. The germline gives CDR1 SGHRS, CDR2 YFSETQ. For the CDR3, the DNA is TGCGCCAGCAGTCTGACAGGGGGCACGACACCCCTCCACTTT. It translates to CASSLTGGTTPLHF. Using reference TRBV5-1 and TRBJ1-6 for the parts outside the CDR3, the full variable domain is KAGVTQTPRYLIKTRGQQVTLSCSPISGHRSVSWYQQTPGQGLQFLFEYFSETQRNKGNFPGRFSGRQFSNSRSEMNVSTLELGDSALYLCASSLTGGTTPLHFGNGTRLTVT.

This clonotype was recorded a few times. CDR3: CASSLVGQELGTQYF. As DNA, the CDR3 is TGTGCCAGCAGCTTGGTCGGCCAGGAACTGGGTACGCAGTATTTT. This sequence joins TRBV5-4 and TRBJ2-3, with D uncertain. Germline CDR1 reads SGHNT; CDR2 reads YYREEE (reference sequence). V was trimmed by 0 bases and J by 8 bases, leaving 16 bases between them. The CDR3 extends over 15 amino acids.

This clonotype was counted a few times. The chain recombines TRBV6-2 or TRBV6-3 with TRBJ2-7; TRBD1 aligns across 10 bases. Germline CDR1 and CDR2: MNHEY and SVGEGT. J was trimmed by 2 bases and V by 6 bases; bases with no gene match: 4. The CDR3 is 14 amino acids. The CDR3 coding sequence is TGTGCCAGCAGACGGGACAGGGGTGCCTACGAGCAGTACTTC. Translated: CASRRDRGAYEQYF.

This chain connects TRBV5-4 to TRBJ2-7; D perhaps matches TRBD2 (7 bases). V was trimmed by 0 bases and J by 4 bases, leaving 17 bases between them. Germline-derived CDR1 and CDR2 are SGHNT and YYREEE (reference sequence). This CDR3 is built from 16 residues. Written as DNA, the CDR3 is TGTGCCAGCAGCTTGGCCCTGGCAGCGGGACAATACGAGCAGTACTTC. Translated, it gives CASSLALAAGQYEQYF.

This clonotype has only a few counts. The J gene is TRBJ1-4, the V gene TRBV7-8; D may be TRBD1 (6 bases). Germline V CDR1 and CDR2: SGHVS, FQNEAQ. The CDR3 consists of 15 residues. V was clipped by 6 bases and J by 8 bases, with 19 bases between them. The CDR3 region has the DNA TGTGCCAGCAGAGGAAGCTTGGACAGCGCAGAAAAACTGTTTTTT. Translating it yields CASRGSLDSAEKLFF.

This CDR3 is CASSLSGDSYEQYF. CDR3 nucleotide sequence: TGCGCCAGCAGCTTGTCAGGGGACTCCTACGAGCAGTACTTC. The V call is TRBV5-1, the J call TRBJ2-7; maybe TRBD1 (6 bases). V lost 1 base and J 0 bases, leaving 8 bases between the germline ends. This CDR3 region has 14 residues. In germline, CDR1 is SGHRS, CDR2 YFSETQ. The variable domain in full, completed from reference TRBV5-1 and TRBJ2-7, reads KAGVTQTPRYLIKTRGQQVTLSCSPISGHRSVSWYQQTPGQGLQFLFEYFSETQRNKGNFPGRFSGRQFSNSRSEMNVSTLELGDSALYLCASSLSGDSYEQYFGPGTRLTVT.

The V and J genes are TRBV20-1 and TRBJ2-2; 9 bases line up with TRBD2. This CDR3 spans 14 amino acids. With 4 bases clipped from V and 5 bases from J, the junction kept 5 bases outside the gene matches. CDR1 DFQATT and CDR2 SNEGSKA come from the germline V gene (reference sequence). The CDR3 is CSATSGRLTGELFF. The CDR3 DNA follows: TGCAGTGCTACGAGCGGGAGGCTAACCGGGGAGCTGTTTTTT.

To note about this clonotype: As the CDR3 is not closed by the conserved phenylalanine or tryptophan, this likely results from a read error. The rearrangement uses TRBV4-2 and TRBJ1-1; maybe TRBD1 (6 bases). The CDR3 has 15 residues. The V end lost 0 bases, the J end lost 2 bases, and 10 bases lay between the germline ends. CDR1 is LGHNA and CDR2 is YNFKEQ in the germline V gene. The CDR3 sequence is CASSQDGTLNTEAFL. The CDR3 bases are TGTGCCAGCAGCCAAGATGGGACACTCAACACTGAAGCTTTCTTA.

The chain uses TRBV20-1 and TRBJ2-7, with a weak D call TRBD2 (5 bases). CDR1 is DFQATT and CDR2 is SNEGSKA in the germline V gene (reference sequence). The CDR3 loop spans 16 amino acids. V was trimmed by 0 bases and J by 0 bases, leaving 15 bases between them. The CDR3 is CSARDSPGRSSYEQYF. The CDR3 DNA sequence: TGCAGTGCTAGAGATTCGCCTGGGAGAAGCTCCTACGAGCAGTACTTC.

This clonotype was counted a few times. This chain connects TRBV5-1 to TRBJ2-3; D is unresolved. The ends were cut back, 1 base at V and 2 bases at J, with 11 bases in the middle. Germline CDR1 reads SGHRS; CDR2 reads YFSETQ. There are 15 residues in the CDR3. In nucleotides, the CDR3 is TGCGCCAGCAGCTTGTCCAACGGGTACACAGATACGCAGTATTTT. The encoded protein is CASSLSNGYTDTQYF.

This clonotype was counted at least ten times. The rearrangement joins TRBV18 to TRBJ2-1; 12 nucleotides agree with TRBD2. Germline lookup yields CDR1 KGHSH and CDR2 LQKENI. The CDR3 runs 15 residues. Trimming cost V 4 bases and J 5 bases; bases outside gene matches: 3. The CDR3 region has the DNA TGTGCCAGCTCACGCGGACTAGCGGGAAACAATGAGCAGTTCTTC. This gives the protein CASSRGLAGNNEQFF.

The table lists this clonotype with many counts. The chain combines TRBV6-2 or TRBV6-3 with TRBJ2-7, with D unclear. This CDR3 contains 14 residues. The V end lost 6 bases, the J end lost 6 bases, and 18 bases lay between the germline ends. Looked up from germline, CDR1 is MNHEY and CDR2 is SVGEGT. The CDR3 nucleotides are TGTGCCAGCAGCCGTACGGAAGGCGCCACCGAGCAGTACTTC. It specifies CASSRTEGATEQYF.

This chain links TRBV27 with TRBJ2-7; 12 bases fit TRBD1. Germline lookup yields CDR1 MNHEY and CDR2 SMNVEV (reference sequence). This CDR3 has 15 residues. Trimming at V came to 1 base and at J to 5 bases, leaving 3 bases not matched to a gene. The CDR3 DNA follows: TGTGCCAGCAGTTTATGGGGACAGGGGGCGAACGAGCAGTACTTC. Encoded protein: CASSLWGQGANEQYF.

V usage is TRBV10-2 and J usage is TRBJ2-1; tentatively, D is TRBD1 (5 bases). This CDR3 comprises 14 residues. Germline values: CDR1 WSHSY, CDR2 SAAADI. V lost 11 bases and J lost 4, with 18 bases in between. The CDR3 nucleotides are TGCGCCGCAAGGCCCGGTCAGGGATACAATGAGCAGTTCTTC. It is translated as CAARPGQGYNEQFF.

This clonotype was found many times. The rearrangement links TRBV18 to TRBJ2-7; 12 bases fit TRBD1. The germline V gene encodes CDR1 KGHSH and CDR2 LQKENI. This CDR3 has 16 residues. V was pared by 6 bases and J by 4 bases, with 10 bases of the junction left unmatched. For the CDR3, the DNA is TGTGCCAGCTCGCCTACGGCGGGACAGGGGGCTTACGAGCAGTACTTC. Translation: CASSPTAGQGAYEQYF. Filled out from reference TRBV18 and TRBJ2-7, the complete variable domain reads NAGVMQNPRHLVRRRGQEARLRCSPMKGHSHVYWYRQLPEEGLKFMVYLQKENIIDESGMPKERFSAEFPKEGPSILRIQQVVRGDSAAYFCASSPTAGQGAYEQYFGPGTRLTVT.